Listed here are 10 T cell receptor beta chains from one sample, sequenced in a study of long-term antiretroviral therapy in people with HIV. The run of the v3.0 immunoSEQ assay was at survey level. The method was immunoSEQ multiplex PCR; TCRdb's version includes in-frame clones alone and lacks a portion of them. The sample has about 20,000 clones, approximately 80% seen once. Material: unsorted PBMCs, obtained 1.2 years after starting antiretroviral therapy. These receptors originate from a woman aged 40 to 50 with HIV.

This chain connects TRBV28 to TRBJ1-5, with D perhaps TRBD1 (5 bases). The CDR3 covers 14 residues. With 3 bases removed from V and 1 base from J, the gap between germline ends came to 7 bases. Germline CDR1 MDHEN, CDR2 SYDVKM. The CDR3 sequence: CASSLWGSNQPQHF. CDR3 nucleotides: TGTGCCAGCAGTTTGTGGGGCAGCAATCAGCCCCAGCATTTT. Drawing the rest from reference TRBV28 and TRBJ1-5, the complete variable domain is DVKVTQSSRYLVKRTGEKVFLECVQDMDHENMFWYRQDPGLGLRLIYFSYDVKMKEKGDIPEGYSVSREKKERFSLILESASTNQTSMYLCASSLWGSNQPQHFGDGTRLSIL.

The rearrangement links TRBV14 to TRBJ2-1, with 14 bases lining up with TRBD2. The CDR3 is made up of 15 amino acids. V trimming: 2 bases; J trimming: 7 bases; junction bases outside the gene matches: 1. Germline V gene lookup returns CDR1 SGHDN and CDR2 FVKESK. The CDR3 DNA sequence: TGTGCCAGCAGCCAACGACTAGCGGGAGGGAATGAGCAGTTCTTC. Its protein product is CASSQRLAGGNEQFF.

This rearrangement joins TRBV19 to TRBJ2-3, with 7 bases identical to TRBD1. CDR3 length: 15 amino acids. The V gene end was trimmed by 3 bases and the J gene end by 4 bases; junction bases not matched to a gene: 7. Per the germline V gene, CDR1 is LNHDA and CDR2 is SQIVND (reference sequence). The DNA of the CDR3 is TGTGCCAGTAGTATCCCCAACAGGGGATCAGATACGCAGTATTTT. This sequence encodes CASSIPNRGSDTQYF. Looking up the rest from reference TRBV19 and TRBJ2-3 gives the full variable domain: DGGITQSPKYLFRKEGQNVTLSCEQNLNHDAMYWYRQDPGQGLRLIYYSQIVNDFQKGDIAEGYSVSREKKESFPLTVTSAQKNPTAFYLCASSIPNRGSDTQYFGPGTRLTVL.

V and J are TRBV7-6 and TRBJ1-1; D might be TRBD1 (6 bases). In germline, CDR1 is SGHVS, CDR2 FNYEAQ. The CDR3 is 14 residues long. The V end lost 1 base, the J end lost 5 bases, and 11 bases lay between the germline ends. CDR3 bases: TGTGCCAGCAGCTTAGGGGGGGCGCGGACTGAAGCTTTCTTT. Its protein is CASSLGGARTEAFF.

CDR3 DNA sequence: TGTGCCAGCTCAACTTCGACTGGATCCGGGGAGCTGTTTTTT. Protein product: CASSTSTGSGELFF. This chain connects TRBV18 to TRBJ2-2; D remains unclear. V lost 5 bases and J 6 bases, leaving 13 bases between the germline ends. Germline assignment: CDR1 KGHSH and CDR2 LQKENI. The length of the CDR3 is 14 residues.

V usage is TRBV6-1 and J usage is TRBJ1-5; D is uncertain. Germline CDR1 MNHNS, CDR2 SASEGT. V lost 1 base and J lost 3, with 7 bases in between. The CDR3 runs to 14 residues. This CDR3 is CASSEGWVNQPQHF. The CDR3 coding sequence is TGTGCCAGCAGTGAAGGGTGGGTCAATCAGCCCCAGCATTTT.

CDR3 nucleotides: TGTGCCAGCAGTGAACCAACAGGGTACTATGGCTACACCTTC. Protein: CASSEPTGYYGYTF. This chain joins TRBV25-1 and TRBJ1-2; TRBD1 might be the D (6 bases). In germline, CDR1 is MGHDK, CDR2 SYGVNS. V was cut by 2 bases and J by 3 bases, with 10 bases left in between. This CDR3 contains 14 residues.

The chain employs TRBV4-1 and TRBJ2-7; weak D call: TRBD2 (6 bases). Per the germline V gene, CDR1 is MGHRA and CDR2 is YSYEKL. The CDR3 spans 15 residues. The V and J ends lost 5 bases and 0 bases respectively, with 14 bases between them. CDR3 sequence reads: CASSRLDQISYEQYF. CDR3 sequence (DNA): TGCGCCAGCAGCAGACTAGACCAAATCTCCTACGAGCAGTACTTC.

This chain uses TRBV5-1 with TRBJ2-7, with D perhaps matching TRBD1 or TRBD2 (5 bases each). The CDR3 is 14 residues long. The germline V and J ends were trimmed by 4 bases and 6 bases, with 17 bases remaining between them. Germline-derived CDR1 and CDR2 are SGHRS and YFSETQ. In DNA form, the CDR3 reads TGCGCCAGCAGCACCGGGACCTCCCTGGTCGAGCAGTACTTC. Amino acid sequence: CASSTGTSLVEQYF.

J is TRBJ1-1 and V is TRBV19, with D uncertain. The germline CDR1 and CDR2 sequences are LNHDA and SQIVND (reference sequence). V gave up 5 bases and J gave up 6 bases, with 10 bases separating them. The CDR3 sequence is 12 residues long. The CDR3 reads CASSDNQAEAFF. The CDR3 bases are TGTGCCAGTAGTGACAATCAGGCTGAAGCTTTCTTT.